This TCR beta chain was retrieved from a study of T cell responses to AZD1222 COVID-19 vaccine. The study's findings and limits: Unmutated regions of variants are reportedly targeted by nearly half of spike-specific TCRs.

To note about this clone: No antigen is known for it.

The study pooled second doses at about 4 or about 12 weeks. The protocol was immunoSEQ multiplex PCR, while the TCRdb copy is restricted to in-frame clones and leaves out a portion. The sample records over 130,000 clones, 88% being singletons. The sequences come from peripheral blood, collected 28 days after the second AZD1222 dose. This TCR was recovered from an adult who received the AZD1222 COVID-19 vaccine.

CDR3 DNA sequence: TGTGCCAGCAGCTTAAATACGGGCGGTCTCGAGCAGTACTTC. Its translation is CASSLNTGGLEQYF. The genes are TRBV7-8 and TRBJ2-7, with no clear D. Germline V gives CDR1 SGHVS, CDR2 FQNEAQ. The ends were cut back, 2 bases at V and 6 bases at J, with 14 bases in the middle. The CDR3 totals 14 residues.